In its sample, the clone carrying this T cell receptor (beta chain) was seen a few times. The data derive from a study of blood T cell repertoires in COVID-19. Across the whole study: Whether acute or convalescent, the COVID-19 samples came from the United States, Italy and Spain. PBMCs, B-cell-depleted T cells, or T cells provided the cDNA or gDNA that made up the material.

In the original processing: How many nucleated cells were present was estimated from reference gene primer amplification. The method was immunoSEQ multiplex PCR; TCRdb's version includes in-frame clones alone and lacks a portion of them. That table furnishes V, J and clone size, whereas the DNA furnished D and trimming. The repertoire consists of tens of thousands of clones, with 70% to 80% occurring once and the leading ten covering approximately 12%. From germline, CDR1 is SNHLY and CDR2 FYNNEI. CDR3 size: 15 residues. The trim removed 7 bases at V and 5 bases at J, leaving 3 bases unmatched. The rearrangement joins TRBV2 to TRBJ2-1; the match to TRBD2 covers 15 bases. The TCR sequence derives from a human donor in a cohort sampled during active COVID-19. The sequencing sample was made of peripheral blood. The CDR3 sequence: CASKRTSGGDNEQFF. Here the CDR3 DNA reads TGTGCCAGCAAGAGGACTAGCGGGGGGGACAATGAGCAGTTCTTC.